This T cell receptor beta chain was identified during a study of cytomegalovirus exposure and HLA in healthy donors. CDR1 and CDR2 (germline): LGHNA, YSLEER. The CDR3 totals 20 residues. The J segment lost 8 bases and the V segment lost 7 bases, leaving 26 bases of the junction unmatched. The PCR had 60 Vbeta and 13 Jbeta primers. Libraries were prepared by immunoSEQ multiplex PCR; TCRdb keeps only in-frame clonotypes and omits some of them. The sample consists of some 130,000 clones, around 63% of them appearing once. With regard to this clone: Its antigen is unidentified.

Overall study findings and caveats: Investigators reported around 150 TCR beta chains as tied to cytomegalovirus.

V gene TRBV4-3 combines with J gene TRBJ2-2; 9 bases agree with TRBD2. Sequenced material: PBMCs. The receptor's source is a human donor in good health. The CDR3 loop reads CASNLHPGVAGEWGGGELFF. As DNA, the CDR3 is TGCGCCAGCAATCTTCACCCGGGGGTAGCGGGAGAATGGGGTGGGGGGGAGCTGTTTTTT.